This T cell receptor beta chain was retrieved from a study of human T cells and chemical hapten exposure. Study summary: Skin of the upper inner arm, approximately 2 cm by approximately 2 cm, received 2% DPC for sensitization.

After removal of 3 bases from V and 10 bases from J, the junction contained 10 bases not matched to a gene. The CDR3 covers 15 residues. Germline V gene lookup returns CDR1 SGDLS and CDR2 YYNGEE. Regarding the study as a whole: Expanded TCRs grouped into significantly more large CDR3 similarity clusters than controls produced. There was a positive correlation between PT1 expanded TCR counts and patch test score.

TCRdb independently ran MiXCR on the RACE reads; one entry per CDR3 protein. Here the sample spans about 350,000 distinct CDR3 sequences, over 6% being singletons. As to this clonotype: Its antigen is not known.

The time point is: patch test 2, 6 weeks after DPC sensitization. Treatment given: therapeutic diphenylcyclopropenone sensitization with weekly scalp DPC. The sample consisted of whole blood, taken in connection with sensitization to the hapten diphenylcyclopropenone (DPC). This clonotype was obtained from a woman younger than 30 with alopecia areata. Some clones in this sample may be carry-over from other donors' samples. V and J are TRBV9 and TRBJ2-1; 10 bases are a match to TRBD1. The CDR3 sequence: CASSDGTGASGEQFF. Written as DNA, the CDR3 is TGTGCCAGCAGCGACGGGACAGGGGCGTCTGGGGAGCAGTTCTTC.